The present T cell receptor beta chain was sequenced within a study of cytomegalovirus exposure and HLA in healthy donors. Study-level results: An ancestry cluster, one associated with Asian ancestry, reportedly showed fewer N-insertions than the roughly 670-donor mean in a later analysis.

V lost 6 bases and J lost 1; bases outside the gene matches: 7. This CDR3 has 16 amino acids. Germline CDR1 reads SGHRS; CDR2 reads YFSETQ. PCR involved 60 Vbeta and 13 Jbeta primers. Only in-frame clones appear in the TCRdb table, and some are missing; sequencing was by immunoSEQ multiplex PCR. This sample has about 100,000 clones; about 9.5% occur once, and the top ten carry approximately 6%. This clone was counted a few times. Its specificity is unknown. The chain employs TRBV5-1 and TRBJ2-5; 12 bases map to TRBD2. The receptor was isolated from a man aged 35 to 55 in good health and CMV-seropositive. The source material was PBMCs. The CDR3 protein is CASTSGRGGAQETQYF. The CDR3 region has the DNA TGCGCCAGCACTAGCGGGAGGGGAGGGGCCCAAGAGACCCAGTACTTC.